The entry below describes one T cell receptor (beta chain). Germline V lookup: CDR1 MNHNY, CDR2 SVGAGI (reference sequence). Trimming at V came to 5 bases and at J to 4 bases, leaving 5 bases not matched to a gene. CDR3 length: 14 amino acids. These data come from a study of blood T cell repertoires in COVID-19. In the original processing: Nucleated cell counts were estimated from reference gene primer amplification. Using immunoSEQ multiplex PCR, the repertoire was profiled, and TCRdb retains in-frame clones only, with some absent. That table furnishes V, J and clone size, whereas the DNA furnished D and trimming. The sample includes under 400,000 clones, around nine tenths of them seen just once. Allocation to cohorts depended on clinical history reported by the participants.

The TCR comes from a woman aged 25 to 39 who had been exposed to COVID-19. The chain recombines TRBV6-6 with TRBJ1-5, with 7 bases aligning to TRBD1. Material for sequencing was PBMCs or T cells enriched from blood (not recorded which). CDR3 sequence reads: CASSPSGGNQPQHF. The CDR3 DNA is TGTGCCAGCAGTCCATCAGGGGGTAATCAGCCCCAGCATTTT.